There are a few counts of the clone carrying this T cell receptor (beta chain). What it binds is unknown. This sample stems from a study of T cell responses to AZD1222 COVID-19 vaccine. Overall study: It was second doses at about 4 or about 12 weeks that were pooled. Study-wide points: Targets within unmutated variant regions were reportedly found for nearly half of spike-specific TCRs.

The method was immunoSEQ multiplex PCR; TCRdb's version includes in-frame clones alone and lacks a portion of them. Of about 70,000 clones in the sample, about 85% were seen once. The sequenced sample was peripheral blood, obtained on day 0 of AZD1222 vaccination. This receptor was identified in an adult in good health.

CDR3 nucleotide sequence: TGTGCCAGCAGCCTACAGGGGGCAGATGAAAAACTGTTTTTT. Translating it yields CASSLQGADEKLFF. The genes are TRBV5-4 and TRBJ1-4; 9 nucleotides align to TRBD1. The CDR3 totals 14 residues. Germline values: CDR1 SGHNT, CDR2 YYREEE (reference sequence). Unmatched junction bases numbered 4, after V lost 4 bases and J lost 6 bases.